Below, 30 T cell receptor beta chains from the same sample are listed, as sequenced in a study of T cell repertoires in cytomegalovirus infection. In TCRdb, the reads were re-called with MiXCR into one record per CDR3 protein. Of some 920,000 distinct CDR3 sequences in the sample, more than 25% were seen once. Their antigen targets remain unknown. The input for sequencing was cultured CD8+ T cells from PBMCs, taken from culture after CMV antigen stimulation. Every receptor here comes from a human donor in good health (CMV status not recorded). Some clones in this sample may be carry-over from other donors' samples.

This clonotype was detected many times. This sequence joins TRBV7-9 and TRBJ2-3; the D is unclear. Germline V gene sequence: CDR1 SEHNR, CDR2 FQNEAQ (reference sequence). This CDR3 contains 14 residues. V shed 1 base and J shed 2 bases, with 7 bases lying between them. CDR3 in DNA: TGTGCCAGCAGCTTAGGTTTATTCACAGATACGCAGTATTTT. This sequence encodes CASSLGLFTDTQYF.

As to this clonotype: This may come from a read error, since a much larger clone is one base off. Without the conserved terminal phenylalanine or tryptophan, this CDR3 likely stems from a read error. The V call is TRBV7-6, the J call TRBJ1-1, with a tentative D call TRBD1 (5 bases). V lost 5 bases, J lost 4 bases, and 14 bases lay in between. Germline assignment: CDR1 SGHVS and CDR2 FNYEAQ. The CDR3 has 14 residues. The CDR3 sequence is CASSPGGVFTEAFS. CDR3 DNA sequence: TGTGCCAGCAGCCCGGGGGGGGTTTTCACTGAAGCTTTCTCT.

The chain recombines TRBV19 with TRBJ1-5; the match to TRBD1 covers 8 bases. V lost 3 bases and J lost 7; bases outside the gene matches: 8. The CDR3 sequence is 15 residues long. Germline V gene sequence: CDR1 LNHDA, CDR2 SQIVND (reference sequence). The CDR3 DNA is TGTGCCAGTAGTATCCCAACAGGGGGAGGACAGCCCCAGCATTTT. This sequence encodes CASSIPTGGGQPQHF. The complete variable domain, with remaining parts taken from reference TRBV19 and TRBJ1-5, reads DGGITQSPKYLFRKEGQNVTLSCEQNLNHDAMYWYRQDPGQGLRLIYYSQIVNDFQKGDIAEGYSVSREKKESFPLTVTSAQKNPTAFYLCASSIPTGGGQPQHFGDGTRLSIL.

This clonotype has ten or more counts. This CDR3 reads CASSPTGARNTEAFF. The DNA for the CDR3 is TGTGCCAGCAGTCCCACAGGGGCGCGGAACACTGAAGCTTTCTTT. The J gene is TRBJ1-1, the V gene TRBV6-6; the match to TRBD1 covers 7 bases. Trimming took 5 bases from V and 1 from J; bases not matched to a gene: 7. There are 15 residues in the CDR3. Germline V lookup: CDR1 MNHNY, CDR2 SVGAGI (reference sequence).

A few counts support this clonotype. The genes are TRBV29-1 and TRBJ2-7, with 7 bases aligning to TRBD1. The CDR3 sequence is 14 residues long. The trim removed 7 bases at V and 0 bases at J, leaving 9 bases unmatched. Germline V gene lookup returns CDR1 SQVTM and CDR2 ANQGSEA. CDR3 region: CSAGRDSLSYEQYF. Here the CDR3 DNA reads TGCAGCGCCGGCCGGGACAGCCTCTCCTACGAGCAGTACTTC.

This clonotype was detected ten times or more. The chain is built from TRBV7-9 and TRBJ2-7; D not certain. CDR3 length: 14 amino acids. From germline, CDR1 is SEHNR and CDR2 FQNEAQ (reference sequence). V was clipped by 1 base and J by 1 base, with 8 bases between them. CDR3 in DNA: TGTGCCAGCAGCTTAGGCGACGGATCCTACGAGCAGTACTTC. Translation: CASSLGDGSYEQYF.

This clonotype was detected only a few times. The CDR3 DNA reads as TGCAGCCTCAAGACAGGGGACGACTACGAGCAGTACTTC. This gives the protein CSLKTGDDYEQYF. The chain carries TRBV29-1 and TRBJ2-7, with 8 bases identical to TRBD1. Germline V gene lookup returns CDR1 SQVTM and CDR2 ANQGSEA. The CDR3 totals 13 residues. The junction had 9 bases not matched to a gene; V was cut back by 8 bases and J by 3 bases.

Only a few counts were recorded for this clonotype. V is TRBV7-9 and J is TRBJ2-7; 8 nucleotides line up with TRBD1. The CDR3 runs to 14 residues. Germline-derived CDR1 and CDR2 are SEHNR and FQNEAQ (reference sequence). The V segment lost 5 bases and the J segment 3 bases; nucleotides outside the gene matches: 6. CDR3 in DNA: TGTGCCAGCAGCCCCCGACAGGGGATCTACGAGCAGTACGTC. Protein product: CASSPRQGIYEQYV.

This clonotype was recorded once. This may come from a read error, since a much larger clone is one base off. This sequence joins TRBV5-4 and TRBJ2-3; D call uncertain. Germline loops: CDR1 SGHNT, CDR2 YYREEE (reference sequence). The CDR3 runs 15 residues. The CDR3 DNA follows: TGTGTCAGCAGCTTTGGGTTAAAGAGCCCAGATACGCAGTATTTT. Amino acids: CVSSFGLKSPDTQYF.

The V call is TRBV19, the J call TRBJ1-4, with D perhaps matching TRBD1 (6 bases). Germline V gene sequence: CDR1 LNHDA, CDR2 SQIVND (reference sequence). Trimming left V 4 bases short and J 0 bases short, with 15 bases between. The CDR3 extends over 17 amino acids. The CDR3 coding sequence is TGTGCCAGTAGTACCCTCGGACAGCCGGCAACTAATGAAAAACTGTTTTTT. Protein sequence: CASSTLGQPATNEKLFF.

The chain joins TRBV4-1 to TRBJ1-1; TRBD1 is a possible D gene (5 bases). CDR3 length: 15 residues. The germline V gene encodes CDR1 MGHRA and CDR2 YSYEKL. Trimming stripped 0 bases from V and 5 bases from J, with 13 bases between. The CDR3, as DNA: TGCGCCAGCAGCCAAGATTTAAGGGGTGAGACTGAAGCTTTCTTT. Protein: CASSQDLRGETEAFF.

As to this clonotype: The germline gene is not matched at one end of the junction; a read error may be the cause. The chain uses TRBV6-2 or TRBV6-3 and TRBJ2-3; TRBD2 matches 13 bases. The CDR3 runs to 15 residues. CDR1 and CDR2 from the germline V gene are MNHEY and SVGEGT. The DNA for the CDR3 is TGTGCCAGCAGTTTACGACTAGCGGGGGGTTTCTCAGCGAATTTT. Residues: CASSLRLAGGFSANF.

This clonotype came up many times. J is TRBJ2-5 and V is TRBV7-9, with 7 bases aligning to TRBD2. The CDR3 extends over 14 amino acids. V trimming: 1 base; J trimming: 2 bases; junction bases outside the gene matches: 1. Germline V gives CDR1 SEHNR, CDR2 FQNEAQ (reference sequence). The CDR3 reads CASSLERGQETQYF. The CDR3 DNA reads as TGTGCCAGCAGCTTAGAGCGGGGTCAAGAGACCCAGTACTTC.

V and J are TRBV7-9 and TRBJ2-7; maybe TRBD1 (6 bases). The CDR3 has 13 residues. The V end lost 8 bases, the J end lost 1 base, and 12 bases lay between the germline ends. Germline V gene lookup returns CDR1 SEHNR and CDR2 FQNEAQ (reference sequence). The CDR3 region has the DNA TGTGCCAGCGAGGACAGCGGATCCTACGAGCAGTACTTC. As protein: CASEDSGSYEQYF.

This clonotype has just one count. The V and J genes are TRBV6-1 and TRBJ1-4, with D uncertain. The CDR3 is 17 residues long. CDR1 and CDR2 (germline): MNHNS, SASEGT. V gave up 5 bases and J gave up 3 bases, with 19 bases separating them. CDR3 DNA: TGTGCCAGCAGTAACCTGGGCCTAGGGAAATCTAATGAAAAACTGTTTTTT. It yields the protein CASSNLGLGKSNEKLFF.

This rearrangement joins TRBV7-9 to TRBJ1-1, with 8 bases lining up with TRBD1. Per the germline V gene, CDR1 is SEHNR and CDR2 is FQNEAQ (reference sequence). With V trimmed by 4 bases and J by 3 bases, 7 bases remained unmatched. CDR3 length: 15 residues. CDR3 in amino acids: CASSYPRGRDTEAFF. For the CDR3, the DNA is TGTGCCAGCAGCTATCCCAGGGGGCGTGACACTGAAGCTTTCTTT.

In this sample, this clonotype turned up many times. The chain recombines TRBV7-6 with TRBJ2-1, with 8 bases lining up with TRBD1. The trim removed 6 bases at V and 6 bases at J, leaving 13 bases unmatched. CDR1 is SGHVS and CDR2 is FNYEAQ in the germline V gene. The CDR3 length is 16 residues. CDR3 nucleotide sequence: TGTGCCAGCAGTCGGGACAGGTCCGGAGGTGGCAATGAGCAGTTCTTC. Protein product: CASSRDRSGGGNEQFF. Filled out from reference TRBV7-6 and TRBJ2-1, the complete variable domain reads GAGVSQSPRYKVTKRGQDVALRCDPISGHVSLYWYRQALGQGPEFLTYFNYEAQQDKSGLPNDRFSAERPEGSISTLTIQRTEQRDSAMYRCASSRDRSGGGNEQFFGPGTRLTVL.

This clonotype was recorded a few times. The V gene is TRBV7-2, the J gene TRBJ2-1; 7 bases match TRBD2. The CDR3 totals 16 residues. After removal of 5 bases from V and 1 base from J, the junction contained 8 bases not matched to a gene. Germline loops: CDR1 SGHTA, CDR2 FQGNSA. The CDR3: CASSPLLGGSYNEQFF. In DNA, the CDR3 is TGTGCCAGCAGCCCCCTCCTGGGGGGGTCCTACAATGAGCAGTTCTTC.

The V and J genes are TRBV7-3 and TRBJ2-1; D gene ambiguous. The CDR3 runs 13 residues. The V and J ends lost 5 bases and 8 bases respectively, with 13 bases between them. CDR1 is SGHTA, CDR2 FQGTGA, per germline. The CDR3 reads CASSPRISDEQFF. CDR3 nucleotide sequence: TGTGCCAGCAGCCCTAGGATATCTGATGAGCAGTTCTTC. Looking up the rest from reference TRBV7-3 and TRBJ2-1 gives the full variable domain: GAGVSQTPSNKVTEKGKYVELRCDPISGHTALYWYRQSLGQGPEFLIYFQGTGAADDSGLPNDRFFAVRPEGSVSTLKIQRTERGDSAVYLCASSPRISDEQFFGPGTRLTVL.

The V call is TRBV6-1, the J call TRBJ2-3; D remains unclear. Germline V gives CDR1 MNHNS, CDR2 SASEGT. This CDR3 is built from 11 residues. With 5 bases removed from V and 10 bases from J, the gap between germline ends came to 10 bases. CDR3: CASSTPLAQYF. CDR3 bases: TGTGCCAGCAGTACGCCCCTCGCGCAGTATTTT.

This chain's CDR3 is CSARRRGGLPPDTQYF. The CDR3 DNA reads TGCAGTGCTAGAAGGCGGGGGGGGCTACCCCCCGATACGCAGTATTTT. This chain connects TRBV20-1 to TRBJ2-3; TRBD2 matches at 9 bases. There are 16 residues in the CDR3. Germline V gene lookup returns CDR1 DFQATT and CDR2 SNEGSKA (reference sequence). The junction had 12 bases not matched to a gene; V was cut back by 2 bases and J by 6 bases.

The chain recombines TRBV9 with TRBJ2-2; D remains unclear. CDR1 and CDR2 (germline): SGDLS, YYNGEE. The CDR3 consists of 15 residues. Trimming pared 0 bases from V and 2 bases from J, leaving 8 bases between. CDR3 DNA sequence: TGTGCCAGCAGCGTAGACGACTTAAACACCGGGGAGCTGTTTTTT. Its protein product is CASSVDDLNTGELFF. Filled out from reference TRBV9 and TRBJ2-2, the complete variable domain reads DSGVTQTPKHLITATGQRVTLRCSPRSGDLSVYWYQQSLDQGLQFLIQYYNGEERAKGNILERFSAQQFPDLHSELNLSSLELGDSALYFCASSVDDLNTGELFFGEGSRLTVL.

At least ten counts were recorded for this clonotype. The chain recombines TRBV7-9 with TRBJ2-1; a possible D gene is TRBD1 (6 bases). The CDR3 consists of 16 residues. The ends were cut back, 5 bases at V and 6 bases at J, with 20 bases in the middle. Per germline, CDR1 SEHNR and CDR2 FQNEAQ (reference sequence). CDR3 residues: CASSPRKGERANEQFF. CDR3 nucleotide sequence: TGTGCCAGCAGCCCCAGGAAGGGGGAGCGCGCCAATGAGCAGTTCTTC.

V is TRBV5-6 and J is TRBJ2-4; D may match TRBD1 or TRBD2 (7 bases each). This CDR3 region has 20 residues. The germline V gene has CDR1 SGHDT and CDR2 YYEEEE. Trimming pared 5 bases from V and 1 base from J, leaving 28 bases between. The CDR3, as DNA: TGTGCCAGCAGAACATCGCAGGGGGGGGGGCCTCCTGGGGCCAAAAACATTCAGTACTTC. Translated: CASRTSQGGGPPGAKNIQYF.

The V and J genes are TRBV10-3 and TRBJ2-5; D may be TRBD1 or TRBD2 (5 bases each). V was cut by 2 bases and J by 0 bases, with 31 bases left in between. The CDR3 is 22 residues long. Germline CDR1 reads ENHRY; CDR2 reads SYGVKD. The CDR3 region is CAISERGVSLFPPPLNQETQYF. In nucleotides, the CDR3 is TGTGCCATCAGTGAGCGAGGGGTTAGTTTGTTCCCACCTCCCCTAAACCAAGAGACCCAGTACTTC.

This clonotype has more than one count but fewer than ten. This chain uses TRBV6-2 or TRBV6-3 with TRBJ2-3, with 7 bases that match TRBD2. V lost 6 bases and J lost 4; bases outside the gene matches: 4. The length of the CDR3 is 13 residues. Germline V gives CDR1 MNHEY, CDR2 SVGEGT. The CDR3 reads CASSPTSADTQYF. CDR3 sequence (DNA): TGTGCCAGCAGCCCTACTAGCGCAGATACGCAGTATTTT.

Many counts were recorded for this clonotype. The rearrangement links TRBV7-8 to TRBJ2-5; 8 bases are shared with TRBD1. V lost 5 bases and J lost 5; bases outside the gene matches: 10. There are 15 residues in the CDR3. Germline values: CDR1 SGHVS, CDR2 FQNEAQ. For the CDR3, the DNA is TGTGCCAGCAGCGCCCCATGGACAGGGCAGGAGACCCAGTACTTC. It is translated as CASSAPWTGQETQYF.

This clonotype showed up just a few times. The chain uses TRBV6-5 and TRBJ2-3; no clear D gene. Germline CDR1 is MNHEY and CDR2 is SVGAGI. Trimming left V 0 bases short and J 2 bases short, with 9 bases between. The CDR3 sequence is 15 residues long. CDR3 nucleotide sequence: TGTGCCAGCAGTTACTCTGGATCCCACACAGATACGCAGTATTTT. Translating it yields CASSYSGSHTDTQYF.

This clonotype was counted between two and nine times. J is TRBJ1-6 and V is TRBV7-8; D is unresolved. Per the germline V gene, CDR1 is SGHVS and CDR2 is FQNEAQ. There are 16 residues in the CDR3. Trimming removed 1 base from V and 6 bases from J, with 13 bases in between. As DNA, the CDR3 is TGTGCCAGCAGCTTAGGAGGTGTAGGGCGTAATTCACCCCTCCACTTT. It yields the protein CASSLGGVGRNSPLHF.

V gene TRBV13 combines with J gene TRBJ2-1; D call uncertain. The ends were cut back, 5 bases at V and 3 bases at J, with 14 bases in the middle. CDR3 length equals 15 residues. Germline V gives CDR1 PRHDT, CDR2 FYEKMQ (reference sequence). The CDR3 nucleotides read TGTGCCAGCAGCCCGACCCGTACCCTCTACAATGAGCAGTTCTTC. This sequence encodes CASSPTRTLYNEQFF.